This T cell receptor beta chain appears in the sequencing data of a study of blood T cell repertoires in COVID-19. Across the study: Spain, Italy and the United States supplied samples that represented acute and convalescent COVID-19.

Donors were grouped by their self-reported clinical history. In the original processing: Nucleated cell number was recorded as an estimate derived from reference gene primer amplification. Assay used: immunoSEQ multiplex PCR; TCRdb lists only in-frame clones, some missing. V and J calls and clone size come straight from that table; D and trimming were deduced from the DNA. Of approximately 230,000 clones listed, 70% to 90% are singletons. The V and J ends lost 3 bases and 2 bases respectively, with 10 bases between them. CDR1 is LNHDA, CDR2 SQIVND, per germline (reference sequence). The CDR3 runs 15 residues.

This chain connects TRBV19 to TRBJ1-4; D is perhaps TRBD1 (5 bases). This receptor was identified in a man aged 18 to 29 who had recovered from COVID-19. Sequencing was done on a sample of PBMCs or T cells enriched from blood (not recorded which). CDR3 in DNA: TGTGCCAGTAGTATGGGGGGGAACACTAATGAAAAACTGTTTTTT. Residues: CASSMGGNTNEKLFF.